The source of this T cell receptor beta chain is a study of cytomegalovirus exposure and HLA in healthy donors. As for this clone: Its antigen is currently unknown.

Study conclusions and caveats: Rarity characterized most TCR sequences, yet some public TCRs appeared in many donors. From TCR beta sequences, most subjects' HLA-A and HLA-B alleles were reportedly predicted accurately. The classifier reportedly diagnosed cytomegalovirus status with high specificity and sensitivity.

The CDR3 is 12 residues long. Primers for the PCR totalled 60 Vbeta and 13 Jbeta. Sequencing was performed with immunoSEQ multiplex PCR; in TCRdb, only in-frame clones are kept and a portion is missing. The sample includes about 160,000 clones, 79% of them seen just once. The chain has TRBV21-1 and TRBJ2-7; the D call of TRBD1 is as the table states it, not checked on the DNA. TRBV21-1 is deemed a pseudogene. The sequenced sample consisted of PBMCs. The receptor was isolated from a human donor in good health. This CDR3 reads CASRQGSYEQYF. In DNA, the CDR3 is TGTGCCAGCAGGCAGGGGTCCTACGAGCAGTACTTC.